This TCR beta chain was retrieved from a study of T-cell reconstitution after alpha-beta-depleted transplantation in children. The TCRbeta library incorporated unique molecular identifiers. MiXCR, run by TCRdb on the PCR reads, gives a single entry per CDR3 protein. The repertoire consists of hundreds of thousands of distinct CDR3 sequences, with less than 15% occurring once and the leading ten covering roughly 0.84%. This clonotype was seen ten or more times. J was trimmed by 4 bases and V by 5 bases; bases with no gene match: 6. CDR1 is DFQATT and CDR2 is SNEGSKA in the germline V gene (reference sequence). This CDR3 comprises 15 residues.

Source: PBMCs, taken before TCRalphabeta/CD19-depleted stem cell transplant. V and J are TRBV20-1 and TRBJ2-1; 12 bases fit TRBD2. This receptor was obtained from a girl aged 2 to 10 with congenital amegakaryocytic thrombocytopenia, due to receive a stem cell transplant. CDR3 nucleotides: TGCAGTGCTCCAAAAGGACTAGCGGGGTACAATGAGCAGTTCTTC. It encodes CSAPKGLAGYNEQFF.